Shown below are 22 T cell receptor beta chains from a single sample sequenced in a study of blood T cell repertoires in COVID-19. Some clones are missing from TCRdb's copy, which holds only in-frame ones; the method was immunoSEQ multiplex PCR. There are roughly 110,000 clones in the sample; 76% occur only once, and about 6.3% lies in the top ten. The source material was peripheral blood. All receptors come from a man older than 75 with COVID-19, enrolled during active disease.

This chain's CDR3 is CASSSTGMDFTDTQYF. The CDR3 nucleotides read TGTGCCAGCAGTTCAACAGGGATGGATTTCACAGATACGCAGTATTTT. The rearrangement joins TRBV27 to TRBJ2-3; the D gene is possibly TRBD1 (6 bases). CDR3 length: 16 residues. Germline V gives CDR1 MNHEY, CDR2 SMNVEV (reference sequence). The V end was cut by 4 bases, the J end by 2 bases, with 16 bases between.

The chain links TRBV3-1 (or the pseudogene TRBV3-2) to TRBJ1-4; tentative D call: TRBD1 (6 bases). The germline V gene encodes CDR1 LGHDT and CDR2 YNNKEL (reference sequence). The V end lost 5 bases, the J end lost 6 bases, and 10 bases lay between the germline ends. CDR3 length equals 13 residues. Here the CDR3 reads CASSTGLDEKLFF. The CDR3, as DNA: TGTGCCAGCAGCACAGGGCTAGATGAAAAACTGTTTTTT.

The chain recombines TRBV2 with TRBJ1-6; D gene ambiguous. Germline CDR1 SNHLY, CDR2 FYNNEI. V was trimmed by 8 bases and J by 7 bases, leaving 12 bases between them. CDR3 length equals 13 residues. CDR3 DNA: TGTGCCAGCTGTTCGGGTGTCAATTCACCCCTCCACTTT. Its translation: CASCSGVNSPLHF.

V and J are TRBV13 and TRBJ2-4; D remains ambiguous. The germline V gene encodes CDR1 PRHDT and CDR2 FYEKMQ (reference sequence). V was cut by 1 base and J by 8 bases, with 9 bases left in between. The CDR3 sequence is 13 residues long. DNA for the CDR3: TGTGCCAGCAGCTTAGCCCGCGATTACATTCAGTACTTC. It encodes CASSLARDYIQYF.

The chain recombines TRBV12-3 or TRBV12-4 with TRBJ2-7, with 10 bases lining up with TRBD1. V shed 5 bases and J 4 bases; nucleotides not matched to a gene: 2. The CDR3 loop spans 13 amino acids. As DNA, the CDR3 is TGTGCCAGCAGTCCGGGACAGGGGTACGAGCAGTACTTC. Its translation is CASSPGQGYEQYF.

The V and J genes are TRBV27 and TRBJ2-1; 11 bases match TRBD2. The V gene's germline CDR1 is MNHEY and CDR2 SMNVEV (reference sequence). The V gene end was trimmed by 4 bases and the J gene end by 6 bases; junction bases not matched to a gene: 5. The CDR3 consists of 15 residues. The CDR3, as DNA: TGTGCCAGCAGTTCCGGACTAGCGGGTGGCAATGAGCAGTTCTTC. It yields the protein CASSSGLAGGNEQFF.

The chain's CDR3 is CASSSGQPNTEAFF. CDR3 coding DNA: TGTGCCAGCAGTTCGGGACAACCAAACACTGAAGCTTTCTTT. The chain links TRBV6-2 or TRBV6-3 to TRBJ1-1; maybe TRBD1 (6 bases). The CDR3 is 14 residues long. The germline V and J ends were trimmed by 4 bases and 2 bases, with 11 bases remaining between them. Germline-derived CDR1 and CDR2 are MNHEY and SVGEGT.

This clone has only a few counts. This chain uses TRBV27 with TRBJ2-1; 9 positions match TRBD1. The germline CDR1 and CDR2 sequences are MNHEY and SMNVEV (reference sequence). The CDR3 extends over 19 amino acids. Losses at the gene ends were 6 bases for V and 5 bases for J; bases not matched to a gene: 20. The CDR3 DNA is TGTGCCAGCAGACCCAAACAGGGGGCAGGCCAAACAGTTAACAATGAGCAGTTCTTC. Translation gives CASRPKQGAGQTVNNEQFF.

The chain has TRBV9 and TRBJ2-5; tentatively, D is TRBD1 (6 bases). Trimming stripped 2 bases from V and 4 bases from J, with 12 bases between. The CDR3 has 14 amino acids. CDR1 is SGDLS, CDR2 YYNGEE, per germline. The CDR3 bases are TGTGCCAGCAGCGTCGGTCAGGGGCCAGAGACCCAGTACTTC. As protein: CASSVGQGPETQYF.

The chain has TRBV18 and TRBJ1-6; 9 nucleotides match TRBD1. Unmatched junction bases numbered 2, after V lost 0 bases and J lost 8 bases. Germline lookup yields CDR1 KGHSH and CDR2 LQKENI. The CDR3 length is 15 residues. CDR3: CASSPPDRGDSPLHF. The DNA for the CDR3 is TGTGCCAGCTCACCACCAGACAGGGGGGATTCACCCCTCCACTTT.

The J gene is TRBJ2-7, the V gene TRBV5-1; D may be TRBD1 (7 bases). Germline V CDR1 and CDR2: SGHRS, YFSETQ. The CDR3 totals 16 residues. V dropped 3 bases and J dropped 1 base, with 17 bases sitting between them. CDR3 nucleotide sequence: TGCGCCAGCAGCTCTAACCAAGCAGGGGGGTCCTACGAGCAGTACTTC. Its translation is CASSSNQAGGSYEQYF.

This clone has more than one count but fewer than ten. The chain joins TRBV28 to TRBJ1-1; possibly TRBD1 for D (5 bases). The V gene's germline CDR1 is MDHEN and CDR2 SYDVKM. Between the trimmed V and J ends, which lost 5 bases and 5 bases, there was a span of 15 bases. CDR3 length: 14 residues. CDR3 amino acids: CASSPAGAKTEAFF. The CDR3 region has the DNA TGTGCCAGCAGTCCGGCTGGGGCTAAGACTGAAGCTTTCTTT.

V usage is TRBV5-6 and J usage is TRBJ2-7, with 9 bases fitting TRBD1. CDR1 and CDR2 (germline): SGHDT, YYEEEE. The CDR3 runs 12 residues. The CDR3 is CASSFGTGRFEV. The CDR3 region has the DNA TGTGCCAGCAGCTTCGGGACAGGGCGTTTTGAGGTC.

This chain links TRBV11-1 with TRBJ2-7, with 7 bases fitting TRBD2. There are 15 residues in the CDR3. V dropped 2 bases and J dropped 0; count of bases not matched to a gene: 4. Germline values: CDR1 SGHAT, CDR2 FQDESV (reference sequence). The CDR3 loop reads CASSLTSVSSYEQYF. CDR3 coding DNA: TGTGCCAGCAGCTTAACTAGCGTAAGCTCCTACGAGCAGTACTTC.

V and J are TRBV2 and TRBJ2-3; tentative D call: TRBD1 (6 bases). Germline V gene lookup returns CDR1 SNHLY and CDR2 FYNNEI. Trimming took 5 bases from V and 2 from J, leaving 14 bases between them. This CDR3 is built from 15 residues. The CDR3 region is CASSPGVLDTDTQYF. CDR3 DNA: TGTGCCAGCAGTCCAGGGGTACTGGACACAGATACGCAGTATTTT. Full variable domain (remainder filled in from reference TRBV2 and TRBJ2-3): EPEVTQTPSHQVTQMGQEVILRCVPISNHLYFYWYRQILGQKVEFLVSFYNNEISEKSEIFDDQFSVERPDGSNFTLKIRSTKLEDSAMYFCASSPGVLDTDTQYFGPGTRLTVL.

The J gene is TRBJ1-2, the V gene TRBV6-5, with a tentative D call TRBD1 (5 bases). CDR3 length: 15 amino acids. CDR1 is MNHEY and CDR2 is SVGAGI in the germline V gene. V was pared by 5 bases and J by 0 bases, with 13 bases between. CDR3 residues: CASSNQGFANYGYTF. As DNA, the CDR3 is TGTGCCAGCAGTAACCAGGGATTTGCTAACTATGGCTACACCTTC.

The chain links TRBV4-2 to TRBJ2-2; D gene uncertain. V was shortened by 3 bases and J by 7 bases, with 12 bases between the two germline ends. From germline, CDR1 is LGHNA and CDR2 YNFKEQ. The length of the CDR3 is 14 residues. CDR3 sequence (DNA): TGTGCCAGCAGCCAGCTCGGTCCGGGCGGGGAGCTGTTTTTT. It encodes CASSQLGPGGELFF.

The CDR3 region has the DNA TGTGCCAGCAGCAAAAGGGCTAGCGGGAACACCGGGGAGCTGTTTTTT. This gives the protein CASSKRASGNTGELFF. The chain combines TRBV7-6 with TRBJ2-2, with 7 bases lining up with TRBD2. The CDR3 is 16 residues long. The germline gives CDR1 SGHVS, CDR2 FNYEAQ. Germline trimming cut 5 bases from V and 1 base from J; bases unmatched to any gene: 7.

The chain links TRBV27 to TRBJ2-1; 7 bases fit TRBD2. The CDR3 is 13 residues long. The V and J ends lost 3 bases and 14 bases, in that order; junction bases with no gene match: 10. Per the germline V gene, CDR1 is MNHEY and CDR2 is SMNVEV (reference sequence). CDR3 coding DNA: TGTGCCAGCAGTTTGGACCTCGGGACTAAGAAGTTCTTC. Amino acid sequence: CASSLDLGTKKFF.

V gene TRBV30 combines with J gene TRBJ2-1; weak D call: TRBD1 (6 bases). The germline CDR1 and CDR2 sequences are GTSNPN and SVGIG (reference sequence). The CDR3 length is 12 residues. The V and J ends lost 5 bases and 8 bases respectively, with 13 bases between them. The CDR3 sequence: CAWAQGKDEQFF. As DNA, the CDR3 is TGTGCCTGGGCGCAGGGGAAGGATGAGCAGTTCTTC.

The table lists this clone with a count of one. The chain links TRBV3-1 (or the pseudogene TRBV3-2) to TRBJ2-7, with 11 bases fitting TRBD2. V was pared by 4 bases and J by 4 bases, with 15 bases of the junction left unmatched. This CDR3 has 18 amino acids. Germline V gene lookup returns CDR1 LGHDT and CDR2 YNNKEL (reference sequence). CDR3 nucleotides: TGTGCCAGCAGCCCCCGGCTAGCGGGAGGCGACTACAAGTACGAGCAGTACTTC. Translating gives CASSPRLAGGDYKYEQYF.

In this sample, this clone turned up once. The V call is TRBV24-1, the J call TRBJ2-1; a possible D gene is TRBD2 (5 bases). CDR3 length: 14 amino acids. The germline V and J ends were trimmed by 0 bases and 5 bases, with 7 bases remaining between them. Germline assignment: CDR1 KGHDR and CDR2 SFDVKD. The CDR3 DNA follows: TGTGCCACCAGTGATTTGGAGGGAGACAATGAGCAGTTCTTC. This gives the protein CATSDLEGDNEQFF.